This TCR beta chain was sequenced for a study of T-cell memory formation after mild COVID-19. General study points: CD8+ contracting clones occupied EMRA, while CD4+ ones occupied mainly CM and EM. Some responding clones appeared in pre-infection memory, suggesting cross-reactive memory joined.

Looked up from germline, CDR1 is LNHDA and CDR2 is SQIVND (reference sequence). The CDR3 runs to 13 residues. The V end lost 5 bases, the J end lost 4 bases, and 11 bases lay between the germline ends. With regard to this clonotype: The antigen is unknown.

Using its own MiXCR run on the 5' RACE reads, TCRdb lists one record per CDR3 protein. This table has about 360,000 distinct CDR3 sequences, around 14% appearing once. The chain employs TRBV19 and TRBJ1-2; no clear D. Sequencing used PBMCs or a T cell subset sorted from them (not recorded which). The source of this sequence is a young man who had mild COVID-19 (a few samples of this study predate the infection). Cell type and time point are not known. CDR3 bases: TGTGCCAGTAGTTTCGCGGCAGCCTATGGCTACACCTTC. Protein product: CASSFAAAYGYTF.